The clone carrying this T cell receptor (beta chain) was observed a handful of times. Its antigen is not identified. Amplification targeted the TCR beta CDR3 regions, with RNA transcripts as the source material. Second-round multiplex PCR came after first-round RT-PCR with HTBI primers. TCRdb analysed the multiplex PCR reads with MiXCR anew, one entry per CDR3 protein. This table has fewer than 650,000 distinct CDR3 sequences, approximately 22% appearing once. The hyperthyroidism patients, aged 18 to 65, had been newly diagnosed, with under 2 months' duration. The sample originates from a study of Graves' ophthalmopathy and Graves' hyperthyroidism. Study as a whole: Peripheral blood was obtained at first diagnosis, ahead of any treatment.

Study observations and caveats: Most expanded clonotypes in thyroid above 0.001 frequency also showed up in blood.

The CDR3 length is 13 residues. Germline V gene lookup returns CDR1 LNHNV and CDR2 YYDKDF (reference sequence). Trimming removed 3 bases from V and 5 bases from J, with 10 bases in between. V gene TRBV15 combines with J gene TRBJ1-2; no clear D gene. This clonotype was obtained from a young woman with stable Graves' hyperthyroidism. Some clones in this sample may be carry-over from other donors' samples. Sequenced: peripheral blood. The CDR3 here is CATSSRFLYGYTF. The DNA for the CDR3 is TGTGCCACCAGCAGTCGGTTCCTTTATGGCTACACCTTC.